These 22 T cell receptor beta chains were all obtained from the same sample, sequenced in a study of T cells after yellow fever vaccination (dated by TCRdb to between 2017 and 2020). Library construction relied on 5' RACE. Sequencing relied on an Illumina HiSeq 2500. TCRdb trimmed the raw reads at Q25, called clones with MiXCR and kept productive beta chains. Every CDR3 protein is listed once, alongside the most common genes and DNA of its rows. The sample has under 300,000 distinct CDR3 sequences on record, about 7.1% of them singletons. The ten largest clones add up to roughly 0.93% of the sample. The treatment or condition label here, explained by the study, means: live attenuated yellow fever vaccine strain. The sequences come from CD4+ T cells sorted from PBMCs, collected 15 days after the yellow fever booster vaccination. The receptor source for this set is a man aged 25-45 years who received the YFV17D yellow fever vaccine.

This clonotype was detected a few times. CDR3 in DNA: TGTGCCAGCAGGCGGACAGGCTTAAATAATTCACCCCTCCACTTT. Its protein product is CASRRTGLNNSPLHF. V gene TRBV12-3 or TRBV12-4 combines with J gene TRBJ1-6; 7 bases match TRBD1. Trimming at V came to 6 bases and at J to 5 bases, leaving 7 bases not matched to a gene. The CDR3 totals 15 residues.

V and J are TRBV7-9 and TRBJ2-7; 8 nucleotides match TRBD2. The CDR3 sequence is 14 residues long. V shed 1 base and J 5 bases; nucleotides not matched to a gene: 4. Germline loops: CDR1 SEHNR, CDR2 FQNEAQ (reference sequence). CDR3 loop: CASSLGRGGHEQYF. CDR3 sequence (DNA): TGTGCCAGCAGCTTAGGTCGGGGGGGCCACGAGCAGTACTTC. The full variable domain, with the rest looked up from reference TRBV7-9 and TRBJ2-7, is DTGVSQNPRHKITKRGQNVTFRCDPISEHNRLYWYRQTLGQGPEFLTYFQNEAQLEKSRLLSDRFSAERPKGSFSTLEIQRTEQGDSAMYLCASSLGRGGHEQYFGPGTRLTVT.

The chain has TRBV28 and TRBJ2-1; 7 bases map to TRBD2. The CDR3 length is 16 residues. Trimming removed 8 bases from V and 5 bases from J; junction bases left unmatched: 15. Germline V gene sequence: CDR1 MDHEN, CDR2 SYDVKM. The CDR3 sequence is CASWVGVGSGNNEQFF. CDR3 sequence (DNA): TGTGCCAGCTGGGTGGGGGTCGGGAGCGGGAACAATGAGCAGTTCTTC.

Ten or more counts support this clonotype. The V gene is TRBV18, the J gene TRBJ2-7, with TRBD1 as a possible D gene (6 bases). Germline CDR1 KGHSH, CDR2 LQKENI. The CDR3 runs to 15 residues. V lost 6 bases to trimming and J lost 3 bases, with 18 bases between them. For the CDR3, the DNA is TGTGCCAGCTCGCCGACAGGAGGAAGATTCTACGAGCAGTACTTC. Amino acids: CASSPTGGRFYEQYF.

This clonotype was recorded a few times. The V call is TRBV24-1, the J call TRBJ2-3, with D unresolved. CDR3 size: 17 residues. The V end lost 2 bases, the J end lost 2 bases, and 16 bases lay between the germline ends. Germline V gene lookup returns CDR1 KGHDR and CDR2 SFDVKD. The CDR3 DNA reads TGTGCCACCAGTGATTCCCCTGATCGGGCCCTCACAGATACGCAGTATTTT. Its protein is CATSDSPDRALTDTQYF.

V and J are TRBV12-3 or TRBV12-4 and TRBJ2-2, with D tentatively TRBD1 (6 bases). CDR3 length: 14 amino acids. The V and J ends lost 6 bases and 3 bases respectively, with 11 bases between them. The CDR3: CASRKDSYTGELFF. CDR3 DNA: TGTGCCAGCAGGAAGGACAGTTACACCGGGGAGCTGTTTTTT.

This clonotype was detected a few times. The chain uses TRBV14 and TRBJ2-2; D is ambiguous. CDR3 length: 13 residues. Looked up from germline, CDR1 is SGHDN and CDR2 is FVKESK. Trimming removed 1 base from V and 7 bases from J, with 7 bases in between. The CDR3 DNA reads TGTGCCAGCAGCCAAGGAAGACACGGGGAGCTGTTTTTT. Protein: CASSQGRHGELFF.

This clonotype was found a few times. The chain employs TRBV5-1 and TRBJ1-4; D remains ambiguous. V dropped 4 bases and J dropped 4 bases, with 14 bases sitting between them. CDR3 length equals 15 residues. The germline CDR1 and CDR2 sequences are SGHRS and YFSETQ. This CDR3 is CASSPEGGYNEKLFF. The CDR3 DNA is TGCGCCAGCAGCCCTGAAGGCGGCTATAATGAAAAACTGTTTTTT. The whole variable domain, filled in from reference TRBV5-1 and TRBJ1-4, reads KAGVTQTPRYLIKTRGQQVTLSCSPISGHRSVSWYQQTPGQGLQFLFEYFSETQRNKGNFPGRFSGRQFSNSRSEMNVSTLELGDSALYLCASSPEGGYNEKLFFGSGTQLSVL.

For this clonotype: A far larger clone is off by one base, so a read error is likely. V and J are TRBV6-2 or TRBV6-3 and TRBJ2-7, with unresolved D. Germline V CDR1 and CDR2: MNHEY, SVGEGT. Trimming removed 8 bases at V and 0 bases at J, with 5 bases between. The CDR3 sequence is 11 residues long. Written as DNA, the CDR3 is TGTGCCAGCTGTAACTCCTACGAGCAGTACTTC. Residues: CASCNSYEQYF.

The chain employs TRBV5-1 and TRBJ2-3; 8 nucleotides line up with TRBD1. V lost 4 bases, J lost 2 bases, and 9 bases stayed unmatched. The CDR3 totals 16 residues. The V gene's germline CDR1 is SGHRS and CDR2 YFSETQ. CDR3 bases: TGCGCCAGCAGCGAGGTGGCAGGGGGCCTCACAGATACGCAGTATTTT. It translates to CASSEVAGGLTDTQYF.

This clonotype has a count of ten or more. The chain combines TRBV15 with TRBJ1-5; D gene ambiguous. Germline CDR1 LNHNV, CDR2 YYDKDF (reference sequence). The CDR3 contains 14 residues. Trimming removed 0 bases at V and 5 bases at J, with 8 bases between. CDR3 DNA: TGTGCCACCAGCAGAGAATTCGGGGATCAGCCCCAGCATTTT. Protein: CATSREFGDQPQHF.

This clonotype showed up many times. This rearrangement joins TRBV3-1 to TRBJ2-5; 10 bases fit TRBD2. From germline, CDR1 is LGHDT and CDR2 YNNKEL (reference sequence). Trimming removed 4 bases from V and 9 bases from J; junction bases left unmatched: 8. There are 14 residues in the CDR3. The CDR3 sequence: CASSRTSGLRAQYF. The CDR3 bases are TGTGCCAGCAGCCGGACTAGCGGCCTTCGGGCCCAGTACTTC.

Only a few counts were recorded for this clonotype. J is TRBJ2-2 and V is TRBV5-1; TRBD1 matches at 8 bases. The CDR3 sequence is 16 residues long. V lost 3 bases, J lost 4 bases, and 8 bases stayed unmatched. Germline loops: CDR1 SGHRS, CDR2 YFSETQ. CDR3 region: CASSSGTGAFTGELFF. In DNA, the CDR3 is TGCGCCAGCAGCTCCGGGACAGGAGCTTTCACCGGGGAGCTGTTTTTT.

This clonotype was recorded many times. The rearrangement links TRBV7-6 to TRBJ2-7; no clear D. Per the germline V gene, CDR1 is SGHVS and CDR2 is FNYEAQ. The CDR3 is made up of 13 amino acids. V was shortened by 5 bases and J by 1 base, with 9 bases between the two germline ends. CDR3 protein: CASSRTASYEQYF. CDR3 nucleotides: TGTGCCAGCAGCAGGACGGCTTCCTACGAGCAGTACTTC.

V gene TRBV5-4 combines with J gene TRBJ2-7; 8 bases align to TRBD1. CDR3 size: 14 residues. With V trimmed by 3 bases and J by 5 bases, 7 bases remained unmatched. Germline V CDR1 and CDR2: SGHNT, YYREEE (reference sequence). CDR3 DNA: TGTGCCAGCAGCTCAAGCTCAGGGGGCCACGAGCAGTACTTC. Its translation: CASSSSSGGHEQYF.

The V and J genes are TRBV6-5 and TRBJ2-2; 8 bases match TRBD2. The CDR3 runs to 16 residues. V shed 10 bases, J shed 5 bases, and the junction held 15 bases outside the gene matches. Per the germline V gene, CDR1 is MNHEY and CDR2 is SVGAGI. DNA for the CDR3: TGTGCCACCCACCCGCTCGGAGGCGGGGGGACCGGGGAGCTGTTTTTT. Translating it yields CATHPLGGGGTGELFF.

The V call is TRBV18, the J call TRBJ2-7; possibly TRBD1 for D (6 bases). The CDR3 is 15 residues long. V was clipped by 2 bases and J by 3 bases, with 14 bases between them. Per the germline V gene, CDR1 is KGHSH and CDR2 is LQKENI. The CDR3 loop reads CASSPWDKDRYEQYF. CDR3 nucleotide sequence: TGTGCCAGCTCACCATGGGACAAGGACCGCTACGAGCAGTACTTC.

The gene calls are TRBV7-9 and TRBJ1-6; D call uncertain. The CDR3 length is 14 residues. In germline, CDR1 is SEHNR, CDR2 FQNEAQ (reference sequence). V was trimmed by 1 base and J by 14 bases, leaving 15 bases between them. The CDR3 loop is CASSLVGARPALHF. CDR3 DNA: TGTGCCAGCAGCTTAGTAGGTGCCCGCCCAGCCCTCCACTTT.

The chain is built from TRBV5-1 and TRBJ2-5; 16 bases agree with TRBD2. The CDR3 extends over 19 amino acids. The trim removed 4 bases at V and 0 bases at J, leaving 9 bases unmatched. The germline V gene has CDR1 SGHRS and CDR2 YFSETQ. The CDR3 spells CASSLGTSGRAAYQETQYF. Written as DNA, the CDR3 is TGCGCCAGCAGCCTGGGGACTAGCGGGAGGGCGGCTTACCAAGAGACCCAGTACTTC.

A few counts support this clonotype. J is TRBJ2-3 and V is TRBV25-1, with 13 bases lining up with TRBD2. This CDR3 contains 19 residues. Looked up from germline, CDR1 is MGHDK and CDR2 is SYGVNS. Unmatched junction bases numbered 14, after V lost 8 bases and J lost 0 bases. This chain's CDR3 is CASAKAGTSGILSTDTQYF. CDR3 DNA: TGTGCCAGCGCAAAAGCCGGGACTAGCGGGATCCTTAGCACAGATACGCAGTATTTT.

This clonotype was counted between two and nine times. V and J are TRBV29-1 and TRBJ2-1; 13 bases match TRBD2. Germline-derived CDR1 and CDR2 are SQVTM and ANQGSEA. The CDR3 is 17 residues long. Trimming at V came to 6 bases and at J to 7 bases, leaving 15 bases not matched to a gene. This CDR3 reads CSVALTSGRPGGNEQFF. The CDR3 DNA reads TGCAGCGTAGCCCTGACTAGCGGGAGGCCCGGGGGTAATGAGCAGTTCTTC.

Ten or more counts support this clonotype. The chain is built from TRBV20-1 and TRBJ1-1; the D gene is possibly TRBD1 (6 bases). Germline CDR1 and CDR2: DFQATT and SNEGSKA (reference sequence). V gave up 5 bases and J gave up 3 bases, with 19 bases separating them. The CDR3 sequence is 15 residues long. In DNA, the CDR3 is TGCAGTGCTTCGAGGCAAGGGGGTCGGGACACTGAAGCTTTCTTT. Protein: CSASRQGGRDTEAFF.